This T cell receptor beta chain derives from a study of blood T cell repertoires in COVID-19 (dated by TCRdb to 2020 to 2021). Turning to the overall study: The collaborator samples originated in the United States, Italy and Spain and spanned the acute and convalescent phases of COVID-19. The material from the prospective study consisted of cDNA or gDNA derived from T cells, B-cell-depleted T cells, or PBMCs. Subjects who had been exposed to COVID-19, were actively infected with it, or had recovered from it provided the deeply sampled blood TCRbeta repertoires that made up the dataset. The repertoires were released in a freely available public database intended as a resource for research on the immune response to SARS-CoV-2. The samples were drawn from two sources: the first 160 participants of the ongoing ImmuneRACE study, and over 1,000 subjects contributed by 6 global collaborators. A de-identified subject ID, COVID-19 status, age in years and sex were almost always included in the sample metadata. Where available, HLA class I and class II types were taken from metadata supplied by the sample provider and were not determined by assay-based typing. Beyond this particular receptor, the publication reports: How much clinical and demographic metadata was included differed by source and by participant, and the metadata was provided uncurated.

Including the terminal cysteine and phenylalanine, the CDR3 comprises 14 residues. Of the read, only the CDR3 DNA is kept; its 42 bases are in frame from base 1. Relative to germline, V is missing 4 bases and J is missing 7 bases, with 6 bases of the junction outside any gene match. CDR1 and CDR2 are read off the germline V gene as SGHDN and FVKESK. About this clone: The antigen this receptor binds is unknown. One base away there is no much larger clone; base qualities are not given.

In the prospective study, participants were roughly 18 to 95 years old, resided in fewer than 25 geographic areas of the United States, and were enrolled through a virtual design. Cohort assignment in the prospective study relied on participant-reported clinical history from a screening survey and a study questionnaire. Recovered participants in ImmuneRACE Cohort 3 were defined by two consecutive negative NP/OP PCR tests, clearance by a healthcare professional, or resolution of symptoms. Each participant in the prospective study had whole blood, serum and a nasopharyngeal or oropharyngeal swab collected by mobile phlebotomists. Prospective study participants could optionally give additional blood draws and questionnaires over an approximately 2-month period. Before DNA extraction, blood samples from the prospective study were shipped at room temperature or frozen. TCRbeta CDR3 regions were amplified from genomic DNA using the immunoSEQ Assay, a bias-controlled multiplex PCR. The published analysis was carried out like this. The number of nucleated cells in each sample was estimated from the amplification of reference gene primers within the assay. To quantify the absolute abundance of each unique TCRbeta CDR3 rearrangement, sequence reads were collapsed and filtered. For each sample, productive Simpson clonality was calculated as the square root of Simpson's diversity index across productive rearrangements. TCRdb obtained this table from immuneACCESS and retained in-frame rearrangements with V and J assigned. These tables miss some clones; where compared with another copy, unresolved V genes account for less than half of the shortfall, and the remainder is unexplained. V and J calls plus clone size are reproduced from that table; the DNA served to infer D and trimming. The sample records fewer than 600,000 clones, more than 75% of which are singletons. The biggest ten clones account for 1.5% to 2% of the sample.

The sequenced material came from PBMCs or T cells enriched from blood (not recorded which). The TCR comes from a woman between 40 and 55 years old who had recovered from COVID-19. The chain is made from TRBV14 and TRBJ2-2; 7 junctional bases match TRBD2. The DNA is as follows: TGTGCCAGCAGCCCCCGACTAGCTGGCGGGGAGCTGTTTTTT. Its amino acids are CASSPRLAGGELFF.